This T cell receptor beta chain was documented in a study of shared clonotypes between healthy human individuals. Findings and caveats of the study: Larger richness was generally estimated for naive than memory subsets.

Clones were sequenced by immunoSEQ multiplex PCR, and TCRdb holds only the in-frame ones, with some missing. Here the sample spans fewer than 2.5 million clones, 93% being singletons. The CDR3 spans 15 residues. In germline, CDR1 is SGDLS, CDR2 YYNGEE. Between the trimmed V and J ends, which lost 0 bases and 0 bases, there was a span of 7 bases. Concerning this clone itself: What it binds is unknown.

The source material was naive CD4+ T cells from PBMCs. Subset meaning: CD45RA+ positively selected. This chain uses TRBV9 with TRBJ2-1; no reliable D call. This receptor was taken from a man aged 18 to 29 in good health. Some clones in this sample may be carry-over from other donors' samples. The CDR3 DNA sequence: TGTGCCAGCAGCGTAGATGCGTCCTCCTACAATGAGCAGTTCTTC. This gives the protein CASSVDASSYNEQFF. The whole variable domain, filled in from reference TRBV9 and TRBJ2-1, reads DSGVTQTPKHLITATGQRVTLRCSPRSGDLSVYWYQQSLDQGLQFLIQYYNGEERAKGNILERFSAQQFPDLHSELNLSSLELGDSALYFCASSVDASSYNEQFFGPGTRLTVL.